This is a list of T cell receptor beta chains from one sample in a study of blood T cell repertoires in COVID-19. Sequencing was performed with immunoSEQ multiplex PCR; in TCRdb, only in-frame clones are kept and a portion is missing. Of about 200,000 clones listed, approximately 86% were seen once; the top ten hold about 2.9%. Input material: peripheral blood. The receptor source for this set is a man in his 60s with acute or convalescent COVID-19. The CDR3 runs from the conserved cysteine through the conserved F or W. Each record gives: J gene, V gene, clone size, CDR3 protein. Not all rows give a size; the values are once, few, many and, for expanded clones, a class.

J: TRBJ2-3; V: TRBV3-1/TRBV3-2; size: .; CDR3: CASSPRNRISTDTQYF
J: TRBJ1-1; V: TRBV14; size: .; CDR3: CASSPKPGRGNTEAFF
J: TRBJ1-5; V: TRBV7-2; size: .; CDR3: CASSLAMGQPQHF
J: TRBJ2-1; V: TRBV6-2/TRBV6-3; size: .; CDR3: CASSAPGQGAYEQFF
J: TRBJ2-1; V: TRBV7-7; size: .; CDR3: CASSLASGEISYNEQFF
J: TRBJ1-1; V: TRBV7-8; size: .; CDR3: CASREGAGYTEAFF
J: TRBJ1-4; V: TRBV6-5; size: few; CDR3: CASRPGGVANEKLFF
J: TRBJ1-2; V: TRBV5-4; size: once; CDR3: CASSLPGQGYGYTF
J: TRBJ2-3; V: TRBV5-4; size: .; CDR3: CASSPARGASTDTQYF
J: TRBJ2-3; V: TRBV7-9; size: .; CDR3: CATGGLAGGGTDTQYF
J: TRBJ2-1; V: TRBV7-7; size: .; CDR3: CASSAGGGSPNEQFF
J: TRBJ1-1; V: TRBV7-2; size: .; CDR3: CASSSQQGVNTEAFF
J: TRBJ2-1; V: TRBV4-2; size: .; CDR3: CASSQGVAGGQGEQFF
J: TRBJ2-5; V: TRBV5-1; size: .; CDR3: CASSNLGWGGSTMTQETQYF
J: TRBJ1-2; V: TRBV28; size: .; CDR3: CASRALGDRATYGYTF
J: TRBJ2-5; V: TRBV23-1; size: .; CDR3: CASSLRHQQETQYF
J: TRBJ1-2; V: TRBV2; size: .; CDR3: CASKTNTADTF
J: TRBJ2-3; V: TRBV11-2; size: .; CDR3: CASSLVSRVSTDTQYF
J: TRBJ2-2; V: TRBV21-1; size: once; CDR3: CASSKEFTRVMYTGELFF
J: TRBJ2-5; V: TRBV7-3; size: .; CDR3: CASSLFHRLAGGQETQYF
J: TRBJ2-1; V: TRBV10-3; size: few; CDR3: CAISKDPTSGTYNEQFF
J: TRBJ1-1; V: TRBV28; size: .; CDR3: CASSLRGGTTEAFF
J: TRBJ1-5; V: TRBV7-9; size: few; CDR3: CASSPPGGNSNQPQHF
J: TRBJ2-7; V: TRBV19; size: .; CDR3: CASKDTAINEQYF
J: TRBJ2-3; V: TRBV5-1; size: .; CDR3: CASSLSGGPDTQYF